This TCR beta chain was recorded in a study of blood T cell repertoires in COVID-19. This table comes from immunoSEQ multiplex PCR, and its TCRdb copy is limited to in-frame clones, with some not included. The data contain some 180,000 clones, around 89% of them seen just once; the ten biggest clones take up less than 0.7%. Trimming shortened V by 1 base and J by 6 bases, and 18 bases separated the two germline ends. This CDR3 has 16 residues. Germline loops: CDR1 MDHEN, CDR2 SYDVKM. The chain employs TRBV28 and TRBJ1-2; a possible D gene is TRBD1 (6 bases). This receptor was obtained from a middle-aged man with acute or convalescent COVID-19. The sequenced material came from peripheral blood. This chain's CDR3 is CASSLFPAGVINGYTF. The CDR3 region has the DNA TGTGCCAGCAGTTTATTCCCCGCAGGGGTAATCAATGGCTACACCTTC.